Following are 20 T cell receptor beta chains from one sample sequenced in a study of blood T cell repertoires in COVID-19. Profiling relied on immunoSEQ multiplex PCR, and the TCRdb table lists in-frame clones only, not all of them. The sample holds hundreds of thousands of clones, about 90% seen once. The sequenced sample consisted of PBMCs or T cells enriched from blood (not recorded which). Every receptor here comes from a woman aged 25 to 45 who had recovered from COVID-19.

This chain uses TRBV6-2 or TRBV6-3 with TRBJ2-5, with 12 nucleotides matching TRBD2. The CDR3 covers 17 residues. The V and J ends lost 2 bases and 2 bases, in that order; junction bases with no gene match: 6. Per germline, CDR1 MNHEY and CDR2 SVGEGT. The CDR3 protein is CASSYGPSGRGQETQYF. The DNA for the CDR3 is TGTGCCAGCAGTTACGGGCCTAGCGGGAGGGGGCAAGAGACCCAGTACTTC.

This chain joins TRBV5-1 and TRBJ2-1; 8 positions agree with TRBD1. CDR3 size: 15 residues. Losses at the gene ends were 4 bases for V and 2 bases for J; bases not matched to a gene: 5. Germline V gives CDR1 SGHRS, CDR2 YFSETQ. CDR3 sequence (DNA): TGCGCCAGCAGCGAGACAGGGGCCACCTACAATGAGCAGTTCTTC. Encoded protein: CASSETGATYNEQFF.

The chain combines TRBV5-8 with TRBJ1-5; 7 bases line up with TRBD1. Losses at the gene ends were 1 base for V and 1 base for J; bases not matched to a gene: 2. From germline, CDR1 is SGHTS and CDR2 YDEGEE. CDR3 size: 15 residues. Here the CDR3 DNA reads TGTGCCAGCAGCTTGTGGGACAGCAGCAATCAGCCCCAGCATTTT. This translates into CASSLWDSSNQPQHF.

V and J are TRBV4-2 and TRBJ2-6, with 9 positions matching TRBD1. Germline V gives CDR1 LGHNA, CDR2 YNFKEQ. V was pared by 1 base and J by 4 bases, with 17 bases of the junction left unmatched. CDR3 size: 21 residues. CDR3 in DNA: TGTGCCAGCAGCCAAGCCCTCCAACTAGGACAGGGGCTGGCCGGGGCCAACGTCCTGACTTTC. It yields the protein CASSQALQLGQGLAGANVLTF.

This clone was found once. V gene TRBV5-1 combines with J gene TRBJ1-1; the match to TRBD1 covers 7 bases. Germline CDR1 and CDR2: SGHRS and YFSETQ. This CDR3 is built from 14 residues. V lost 4 bases, J lost 8 bases, and 11 bases stayed unmatched. CDR3 bases: TGCGCCAGCAGCGTGGGGGACAGTCACCCAGAAGCTTTCTTT. Its protein product is CASSVGDSHPEAFF.

The CDR3 reads CSVRRGGGTEAFF. CDR3 bases: TGCAGCGTTCGACGGGGGGGCGGCACTGAAGCTTTCTTT. The chain uses TRBV29-1 and TRBJ1-1; D might be TRBD1 (6 bases). This CDR3 has 13 residues. Looked up from germline, CDR1 is SQVTM and CDR2 is ANQGSEA. Trimming removed 5 bases from V and 4 bases from J, with 14 bases in between.

This clone is a singleton in its sample. This chain uses TRBV5-1 with TRBJ1-1, with D tentatively TRBD1 (6 bases). Per germline, CDR1 SGHRS and CDR2 YFSETQ. The V and J ends lost 1 base and 5 bases respectively, with 30 bases between them. The CDR3 runs to 20 residues. CDR3 nucleotide sequence: TGCGCCAGCAGCTTGTTGGTCGGGTTCGGTCAGCAGGGGATGGGGACTGAAGCTTTCTTT. This translates into CASSLLVGFGQQGMGTEAFF.

The rearrangement joins TRBV2 to TRBJ2-3, with 8 bases matching TRBD2. The CDR3 consists of 17 residues. In germline, CDR1 is SNHLY, CDR2 FYNNEI. V gave up 3 bases and J gave up 3 bases; unmatched junction bases: 11. CDR3 region: CASSDSAGGVETDTQYF. CDR3 nucleotide sequence: TGTGCCAGCAGTGATTCGGCGGGAGGAGTTGAGACAGATACGCAGTATTTT.

The V gene is TRBV14, the J gene TRBJ1-1; 7 bases line up with TRBD1. Germline V gene data show CDR1 as SGHDN and CDR2 as FVKESK. The CDR3 runs to 13 residues. J lost 5 bases, V lost 3 bases, and 3 bases had no gene match. The DNA for the CDR3 is TGTGCCAGCAGCCAGAACAGGGGTACTGAAGCTTTCTTT. This codes for CASSQNRGTEAFF.

This clone was counted a single time. This chain links TRBV5-1 with TRBJ2-1, with D possibly matching TRBD2 (5 bases). Trimming took 1 base from V and 8 from J, leaving 13 bases between them. From germline, CDR1 is SGHRS and CDR2 YFSETQ. The CDR3 totals 14 residues. CDR3 loop: CASSLRGSGDEQFF. CDR3 in DNA: TGCGCCAGCAGCTTGCGAGGGAGTGGCGATGAGCAGTTCTTC.

The CDR3 reads CASSQIRTGQNTEAFF. The CDR3, as DNA: TGCGCCAGCAGCCAAATAAGAACAGGACAGAACACTGAAGCTTTCTTT. The rearrangement joins TRBV4-1 to TRBJ1-1, with a possible D match to TRBD1 (5 bases). CDR3 length: 16 amino acids. The germline gives CDR1 MGHRA, CDR2 YSYEKL. Trimming cost V 2 bases and J 1 base, with 14 bases left between them.

V is TRBV14 and J is TRBJ1-1; D uncertain. Trimming removed 5 bases at V and 4 bases at J, with 11 bases between. The CDR3 loop spans 13 amino acids. Germline-derived CDR1 and CDR2 are SGHDN and FVKESK. CDR3 residues: CASSAGGGTEAFF. CDR3 nucleotide sequence: TGTGCCAGCAGCGCGGGTGGTGGCACTGAAGCTTTCTTT.

V gene TRBV6-5 combines with J gene TRBJ1-4; D may be TRBD1 (5 bases). Trimming removed 6 bases from V and 4 bases from J, with 12 bases in between. The CDR3 covers 14 residues. Germline V gene sequence: CDR1 MNHEY, CDR2 SVGAGI. The CDR3 DNA sequence: TGTGCCAGCAGGCTCCAGGGCCTTAATGAAAAACTGTTTTTT. Translating it yields CASRLQGLNEKLFF.

This clone has just one count. Other nucleotide sequences in the sample specify the same CDR3. This chain links TRBV5-1 with TRBJ1-5, with D perhaps TRBD1 (5 bases). Germline V CDR1 and CDR2: SGHRS, YFSETQ. CDR3 length equals 14 residues. V lost 4 bases to trimming and J lost 0 bases, with 8 bases between them. The CDR3 here is CASSPDNSNQPQHF. The CDR3 DNA is TGCGCCAGCAGCCCGGACAATAGCAATCAGCCCCAGCATTTT.

The J gene is TRBJ1-1, the V gene TRBV9; TRBD1 agrees at 10 bases. J gave up 1 base and V 4 bases, and 7 bases lay outside the gene matches. Germline CDR1 and CDR2: SGDLS and YYNGEE. The CDR3 is 16 amino acids. The CDR3 is CASSPQTGGWNTEAFF. CDR3 DNA: TGTGCCAGCAGCCCTCAGACAGGGGGCTGGAACACTGAAGCTTTCTTT.

The genes are TRBV3-1 (or the pseudogene TRBV3-2) and TRBJ1-1; the match to TRBD1 covers 7 bases. Germline V gene lookup returns CDR1 LGHDT and CDR2 YNNKEL (reference sequence). V trimming: 0 bases; J trimming: 6 bases; junction bases outside the gene matches: 7. The CDR3 is 15 residues long. CDR3 DNA: TGTGCCAGCAGCCAAGAAACGAGGGGGCTGGCTGAAGCTTTCTTT. Protein: CASSQETRGLAEAFF.

This rearrangement joins TRBV10-3 to TRBJ2-3, with 8 bases lining up with TRBD2. CDR1 and CDR2 from the germline V gene are ENHRY and SYGVKD. The CDR3 contains 15 residues. Trimming cost V 4 bases and J 4 bases; bases outside gene matches: 7. The CDR3 DNA follows: TGTGCCATCAGTGGAAGCGGGAGTAGCTCAGATACGCAGTATTTT. Its protein is CAISGSGSSSDTQYF.

The gene calls are TRBV5-4 and TRBJ2-5; 13 positions match TRBD2. Germline assignment: CDR1 SGHNT and CDR2 YYREEE (reference sequence). V was pared by 7 bases and J by 5 bases, with 11 bases of the junction left unmatched. The CDR3 spans 16 residues. Here the CDR3 reads CASGLTSGGRGETQYF. The DNA of the CDR3 is TGTGCCAGCGGCCTGACTAGCGGGGGGAGAGGGGAGACCCAGTACTTC. The entire variable domain, with the rest obtained from reference TRBV5-4 and TRBJ2-5, is as follows: ETGVTQSPTHLIKTRGQQVTLRCSSQSGHNTVSWYQQALGQGPQFIFQYYREEENGRGNFPPRFSGLQFPNYSSELNVNALELDDSALYLCASGLTSGGRGETQYFGPGTRLLVL.

J is TRBJ2-3 and V is TRBV29-1, with 11 bases aligning to TRBD2. V lost 7 bases and J lost 0; bases outside the gene matches: 6. Germline CDR1 SQVTM, CDR2 ANQGSEA. The CDR3 sequence is 15 residues long. Here the CDR3 reads CSAAGLADSTDTQYF. As DNA, the CDR3 is TGCAGCGCAGCGGGACTAGCGGATAGCACAGATACGCAGTATTTT.

This clone was detected once. The CDR3 spells CASLLVGSTEAFF. In DNA, the CDR3 is TGTGCCAGCCTGCTCGTGGGCAGCACTGAAGCTTTCTTT. V gene TRBV5-5 combines with J gene TRBJ1-1; no reliable D call. The CDR3 is made up of 13 amino acids. The germline V and J ends were trimmed by 7 bases and 4 bases, with 14 bases remaining between them. Germline values: CDR1 SGHKS, CDR2 YYEKEE (reference sequence).